This T cell receptor (beta chain) comes out of a study of T cells in Graves' hyperthyroidism and ophthalmopathy. TCR beta CDR3 region amplification was performed from RNA transcripts. Carried out on the TCR CDR3, a first-round RT-PCR used the HTBI primer set. TCRdb passed the multiplex PCR reads through MiXCR, listing each CDR3 protein once. The sample has around 250,000 distinct CDR3 sequences, approximately 15% seen once. The diagnoses drew upon clinical symptoms, serum thyroxine and TRAb, thyroid ultrasound and orbital computed tomography. Fresh peripheral blood, 10 ml, yielded the PBMCs. Germline V gene data show CDR1 as SGHAT and CDR2 as FQNNGV. Germline trimming cut 1 base from V and 7 bases from J; bases unmatched to any gene: 18. The CDR3 contains 18 residues.

Material for sequencing was blood. The receptor was derived from a woman aged 40 to 50 with Graves' hyperthyroidism that later progressed to Graves' ophthalmopathy. The chain is built from TRBV11-2 and TRBJ2-5, with 7 bases matching TRBD2. CDR3 region: CASSLGVATGHAGVTQYF. The DNA for the CDR3 is TGTGCCAGCAGCTTAGGAGTAGCGACCGGACATGCGGGGGTGACCCAGTACTTC.